This T cell receptor (beta chain) was documented in a study of beta chain features in type 1 diabetes. The wider study: What patients shared with healthy donors was a similar profile of age, gender and cell yields. General study findings and limits: The naive, central memory and Treg TCRB repertoires looked more alike in patients than they did in healthy donors. More deletions and fewer insertions at VDJ junctions were found in patients with type 1 diabetes.

To note about this clone: Its antigen is as yet unknown.

The isolated RNA, all of it, was reverse transcribed, so expressed TCRB transcripts were what got sequenced. Assay: immunoSEQ multiplex PCR; the TCRdb copy retains only in-frame clones and omits some. Of around 400,000 clones in the sample, roughly 16% were seen once. This CDR3 has 12 amino acids. Germline V CDR1 and CDR2: SGHTA, FQGNSA. V was cut by 6 bases and J by 4 bases, with 9 bases left in between. The source is a woman aged 18 to 35 in good health. The chain combines TRBV7-2 with TRBJ2-5; D not certain. The material sequenced was naive CD4+ T cells from blood. CDR3 bases: TGTGCCAGCAGAGATAACGGAGAGACCCAGTACTTC. It specifies CASRDNGETQYF.